The 25 T cell receptor beta chains below come from one sample, sequenced in a study of blood T cell repertoires in COVID-19 (dated by TCRdb to the early 2020s). The protocol used for the library was the immunoSEQ multiplex PCR assay. The table was pulled from immuneACCESS by TCRdb, which kept in-frame rearrangements only. Such tables lose some clones; where checked, under half of the loss comes from unresolved V genes, and the rest has no known cause. A total of 250,000 to 300,000 clones appear in this sample, more than 85% of them only once. Jointly, the top ten make up 2% to 2.5% of the sample. Specimen: peripheral blood. The receptors were gathered from a woman in her 30s with COVID-19, enrolled during active disease.

The V and J genes are TRBV18 and TRBJ2-7; 8 bases line up with TRBD2. With V trimmed by 3 bases and J by 5 bases, 9 bases remained unmatched. Germline assignment: CDR1 KGHSH and CDR2 LQKENI. CDR3 length: 15 amino acids. This chain's CDR3 is CASSPENGRAHEQYF. The CDR3 DNA reads TGTGCCAGCTCACCGGAGAACGGGAGGGCCCACGAGCAGTACTTC.

This clone was counted a single time. The CDR3 loop reads CASSVSQGRTEAFF. The CDR3 DNA reads TGTGCCAGCAGCGTATCACAGGGCCGCACTGAAGCTTTCTTT. The V and J genes are TRBV27 and TRBJ1-1; D perhaps matches TRBD1 (6 bases). Per the germline V gene, CDR1 is MNHEY and CDR2 is SMNVEV (reference sequence). CDR3 length equals 14 residues. The V end was cut by 6 bases, the J end by 4 bases, with 15 bases between.

This chain links TRBV9 with TRBJ1-6; TRBD1 matches 7 bases. From germline, CDR1 is SGDLS and CDR2 YYNGEE. The ends lost 4 bases at V and 7 bases at J; junction bases unmatched: 5. The CDR3 runs to 14 residues. The CDR3 DNA follows: TGTGCCAGCAGCCAGACACAGGGGAATTCACCCCTCCACTTT. Protein: CASSQTQGNSPLHF.

Only one count was recorded for this clone. The J gene is TRBJ2-4, the V gene TRBV11-2; TRBD1 matches at 10 bases. Germline CDR1 is SGHAT and CDR2 is FQNNGV. V lost 1 base and J lost 7; bases outside the gene matches: 1. The CDR3 runs 14 residues. The CDR3 loop reads CASSLGTGGNIQYF. The DNA of the CDR3 is TGTGCCAGCAGCTTAGGGACAGGGGGGAACATTCAGTACTTC.

The chain uses TRBV27 and TRBJ2-1; D unclear. CDR3 size: 13 residues. Germline CDR1 reads MNHEY; CDR2 reads SMNVEV (reference sequence). Trimming took off 3 bases at V and 7 bases at J, with 10 bases between the two ends. The CDR3 spells CASSFVAANEQFF. The CDR3 coding sequence is TGTGCCAGCAGTTTCGTAGCAGCGAATGAGCAGTTCTTC.

The chain carries TRBV5-1 and TRBJ2-3; weak D call: TRBD1 (6 bases). The CDR3 is 16 amino acids. The germline V and J ends were trimmed by 2 bases and 1 base, with 14 bases remaining between them. Per the germline V gene, CDR1 is SGHRS and CDR2 is YFSETQ. The CDR3 DNA reads TGCGCCAGCAGCTTCCTCAGGGGAATTGGCACAGATACGCAGTATTTT. Protein sequence: CASSFLRGIGTDTQYF.

The chain recombines TRBV6-5 with TRBJ1-2; D is unclear. V was shortened by 6 bases and J by 4 bases, with 18 bases between the two germline ends. The germline gives CDR1 MNHEY, CDR2 SVGAGI. The CDR3 covers 15 residues. The DNA of the CDR3 is TGTGCCAGCAGCATCAGAGACGGTGGGAGCTATGGCTACACCTTC. It translates to CASSIRDGGSYGYTF.

The chain joins TRBV18 to TRBJ2-7; no definite D call. This CDR3 region has 15 residues. Germline loops: CDR1 KGHSH, CDR2 LQKENI. V was clipped by 3 bases and J by 6 bases, with 18 bases between them. CDR3 DNA sequence: TGTGCCAGCTCACCCGGGTCCTCCGGAGTCGGCGAGCAGTACTTC. Translated: CASSPGSSGVGEQYF.

CDR3 region: CASSLTSGRSGANVLTF. The DNA of the CDR3 is TGCGCCAGCAGCTTGACTAGCGGGAGATCTGGGGCCAACGTCCTGACTTTC. The V and J genes are TRBV5-1 and TRBJ2-6, with TRBD2 identical over 11 bases. Per germline, CDR1 SGHRS and CDR2 YFSETQ. The CDR3 sequence is 17 residues long. Trimming removed 1 base from V and 1 base from J; junction bases left unmatched: 1.

V is TRBV7-8 and J is TRBJ2-5; D ambiguous. V was pared by 1 base and J by 5 bases, with 5 bases between. Germline CDR1 is SGHVS and CDR2 is FQNEAQ. The CDR3 runs 12 residues. Here the CDR3 reads CASSLVGETQYF. As DNA, the CDR3 is TGTGCCAGCAGCTTAGTCGGTGAGACCCAGTACTTC. Looking up the rest from reference TRBV7-8 and TRBJ2-5 gives the full variable domain: GAGVSQSPRYKVAKRGQDVALRCDPISGHVSLFWYQQALGQGPEFLTYFQNEAQLDKSGLPSDRFFAERPEGSVSTLKIQRTQQEDSAVYLCASSLVGETQYFGPGTRLLVL.

V gene TRBV2 combines with J gene TRBJ1-2; 8 bases map to TRBD1. There are 13 residues in the CDR3. Germline loops: CDR1 SNHLY, CDR2 FYNNEI. Losses at the gene ends were 5 bases for V and 4 bases for J; bases not matched to a gene: 3. The CDR3 DNA is TGTGCCAGCAGTTTAGGACAGGGCTATGGCTACACCTTC. As protein: CASSLGQGYGYTF.

V usage is TRBV27 and J usage is TRBJ2-1; the D is unclear. CDR1 and CDR2 from the germline V gene are MNHEY and SMNVEV (reference sequence). There are 14 residues in the CDR3. V shed 4 bases and J shed 0 bases, with 7 bases lying between them. In DNA form, the CDR3 reads TGTGCCAGCAGTTATACGAGCTCCTACAATGAGCAGTTCTTC. Residues: CASSYTSSYNEQFF.

The V gene is TRBV10-3, the J gene TRBJ1-3; D may be TRBD1 (6 bases). V was trimmed by 7 bases and J by 3 bases, leaving 13 bases between them. CDR3 size: 14 residues. Germline V gene data show CDR1 as ENHRY and CDR2 as SYGVKD. The DNA for the CDR3 is TGTGCCATCAAGGGACAAGCTGTTGGAAACACCATATATTTT. It yields the protein CAIKGQAVGNTIYF.

V and J are TRBV15 and TRBJ2-7, with 7 nucleotides matching TRBD1. In germline, CDR1 is LNHNV, CDR2 YYDKDF (reference sequence). The junction had 5 bases not matched to a gene; V was cut back by 5 bases and J by 4 bases. The CDR3 has 13 residues. The CDR3 here is CATSPGQLYEQYF. Here the CDR3 DNA reads TGTGCCACCAGCCCGGGACAGTTATACGAGCAGTACTTC.

This clone was counted a single time. The chain is built from TRBV27 and TRBJ1-1; D might be TRBD1 (5 bases). The V end lost 5 bases, the J end lost 3 bases, and 10 bases lay between the germline ends. Looked up from germline, CDR1 is MNHEY and CDR2 is SMNVEV (reference sequence). The CDR3 consists of 13 residues. CDR3: CASSPQGYTEAFF. The CDR3 nucleotides read TGTGCCAGCAGTCCTCAGGGTTACACTGAAGCTTTCTTT.

The chain is built from TRBV19 and TRBJ1-1; D unclear. From germline, CDR1 is LNHDA and CDR2 SQIVND (reference sequence). The CDR3 sequence is 11 residues long. With 10 bases removed from V and 7 bases from J, the gap between germline ends came to 13 bases. The CDR3 sequence: CATLRDGEAFF. The CDR3 DNA follows: TGTGCCACGTTGAGGGATGGTGAAGCTTTCTTT. Combining the CDR3 with reference TRBV19 and TRBJ1-1 gives the whole variable domain DGGITQSPKYLFRKEGQNVTLSCEQNLNHDAMYWYRQDPGQGLRLIYYSQIVNDFQKGDIAEGYSVSREKKESFPLTVTSAQKNPTAFYLCATLRDGEAFFGQGTRLTVV.

The chain couples TRBV30 to TRBJ1-4, with D uncertain. The ends were cut back, 8 bases at V and 2 bases at J, with 12 bases in the middle. The CDR3 runs to 13 residues. The germline V gene has CDR1 GTSNPN and CDR2 SVGIG (reference sequence). The CDR3 loop reads CARSVGTNEKLFF. The DNA of the CDR3 is TGTGCCCGGTCCGTCGGGACTAATGAAAAACTGTTTTTT.

This clone appeared a few times. The chain has TRBV25-1 and TRBJ2-2; D gene uncertain. CDR3 length: 13 amino acids. From germline, CDR1 is MGHDK and CDR2 SYGVNS. Trimming shortened V by 6 bases and J by 3 bases, and 8 bases separated the two germline ends. The CDR3 bases are TGTGCCAGCAGCGTGATAGACACCGGGGAGCTGTTTTTT. This translates into CASSVIDTGELFF. The whole variable domain, remainder taken from reference TRBV25-1 and TRBJ2-2, is EADIYQTPRYLVIGTGKKITLECSQTMGHDKMYWYQQDPGMELHLIHYSYGVNSTEKGDLSSESTVSRIRTEHFPLTLESARPSHTSQYLCASSVIDTGELFFGEGSRLTVL.

This rearrangement joins TRBV29-1 to TRBJ2-1; 10 bases agree with TRBD2. Per the germline V gene, CDR1 is SQVTM and CDR2 is ANQGSEA. Unmatched junction bases numbered 11, after V lost 4 bases and J lost 5 bases. The length of the CDR3 is 16 residues. CDR3 sequence reads: CSVGYLTSGINNEQFF. DNA of the CDR3: TGCAGCGTTGGATATCTAACTAGCGGGATTAACAATGAGCAGTTCTTC.

The chain combines TRBV9 with TRBJ2-5; D unclear. CDR3 length: 12 residues. The V gene lost 0 bases and the J gene lost 5 bases, with 5 bases spanning the gap. The germline CDR1 and CDR2 sequences are SGDLS and YYNGEE. CDR3 amino acids: CASSVDSETQYF. The DNA for the CDR3 is TGTGCCAGCAGCGTAGATAGCGAGACCCAGTACTTC.

This chain links TRBV12-5 with TRBJ1-1; 7 bases match TRBD1. CDR1 is LGHNT, CDR2 FRNRAP, per germline. Germline trimming cut 0 bases from V and 0 bases from J; bases unmatched to any gene: 10. The CDR3 sequence is 18 residues long. CDR3 coding DNA: TGTGCTAGTGGTTTGGTACTCTCGGGACAGACTATGAACACTGAAGCTTTCTTT. Protein: CASGLVLSGQTMNTEAFF.

The V call is TRBV27, the J call TRBJ1-1; 12 nucleotides line up with TRBD1. The CDR3 runs 15 residues. Trimming at V came to 5 bases and at J to 3 bases, leaving 4 bases not matched to a gene. Germline lookup yields CDR1 MNHEY and CDR2 SMNVEV (reference sequence). The CDR3 is CASSTGTGGYTEAFF. The CDR3 nucleotides read TGTGCCAGCAGTACCGGGACAGGGGGCTACACTGAAGCTTTCTTT.

This sequence joins TRBV27 and TRBJ2-1; 7 bases map to TRBD1. The CDR3 loop spans 15 amino acids. Germline V CDR1 and CDR2: MNHEY, SMNVEV (reference sequence). V dropped 3 bases and J dropped 3; count of bases not matched to a gene: 5. Here the CDR3 DNA reads TGTGCCAGCAGTTTCACAGGGGATTTCTACAATGAGCAGTTCTTC. This translates into CASSFTGDFYNEQFF.

The chain has TRBV5-1 and TRBJ2-1; TRBD2 aligns across 11 bases. CDR1 and CDR2 from the germline V gene are SGHRS and YFSETQ. The CDR3 spans 16 residues. Trimming removed 4 bases from V and 7 bases from J; junction bases left unmatched: 10. This CDR3 is CASSISLAGARNEQFF. In DNA form, the CDR3 reads TGCGCCAGCAGCATATCACTAGCGGGAGCTCGGAATGAGCAGTTCTTC.

The CDR3 here is CASSFGTTSGANVLTF. CDR3 DNA: TGTGCCAGCAGTTTCGGGACAACCTCTGGGGCCAACGTCCTGACTTTC. The chain is built from TRBV27 and TRBJ2-6; a possible D gene is TRBD1 (6 bases). The V and J ends lost 3 bases and 0 bases respectively, with 9 bases between them. The V gene's germline CDR1 is MNHEY and CDR2 SMNVEV (reference sequence). There are 16 residues in the CDR3.